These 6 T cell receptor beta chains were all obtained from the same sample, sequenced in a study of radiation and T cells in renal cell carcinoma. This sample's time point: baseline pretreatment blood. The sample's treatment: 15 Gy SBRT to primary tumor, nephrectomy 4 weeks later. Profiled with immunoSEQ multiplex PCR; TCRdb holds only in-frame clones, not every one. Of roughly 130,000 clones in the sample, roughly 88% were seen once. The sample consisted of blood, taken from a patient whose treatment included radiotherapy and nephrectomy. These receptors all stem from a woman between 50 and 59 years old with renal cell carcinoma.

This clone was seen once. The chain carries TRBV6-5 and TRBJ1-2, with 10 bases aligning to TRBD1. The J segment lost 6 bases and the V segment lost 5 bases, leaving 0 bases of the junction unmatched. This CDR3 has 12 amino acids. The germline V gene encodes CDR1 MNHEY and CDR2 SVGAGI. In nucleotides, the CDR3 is TGTGCCAGCAGTGGGACAGGGGATGGCTACACCTTC. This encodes CASSGTGDGYTF.

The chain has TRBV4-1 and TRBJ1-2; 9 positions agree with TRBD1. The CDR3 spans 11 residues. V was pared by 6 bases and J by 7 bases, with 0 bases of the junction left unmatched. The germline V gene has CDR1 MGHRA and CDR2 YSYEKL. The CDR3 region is CASRQGAGYTF. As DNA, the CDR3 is TGCGCCAGCAGACAGGGGGCTGGCTACACCTTC.

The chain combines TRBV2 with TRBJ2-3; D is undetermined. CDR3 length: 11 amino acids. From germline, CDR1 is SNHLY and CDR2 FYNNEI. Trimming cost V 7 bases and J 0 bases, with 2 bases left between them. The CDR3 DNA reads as TGTGCCAGCACCAGCACAGATACGCAGTATTTT. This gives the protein CASTSTDTQYF.

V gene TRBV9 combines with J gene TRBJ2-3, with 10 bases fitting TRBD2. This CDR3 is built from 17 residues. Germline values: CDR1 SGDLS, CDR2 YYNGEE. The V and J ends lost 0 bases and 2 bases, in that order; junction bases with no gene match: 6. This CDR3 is CASSVGLAGGYTDTQYF. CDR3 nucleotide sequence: TGTGCCAGCAGCGTAGGGTTAGCGGGGGGCTACACAGATACGCAGTATTTT.

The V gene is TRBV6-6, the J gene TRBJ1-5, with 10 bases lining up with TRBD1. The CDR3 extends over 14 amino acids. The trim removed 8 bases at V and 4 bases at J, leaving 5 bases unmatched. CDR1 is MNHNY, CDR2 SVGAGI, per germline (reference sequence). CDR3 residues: CASGWTGGNQPQHF. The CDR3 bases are TGTGCCAGCGGCTGGACAGGGGGGAATCAGCCCCAGCATTTT.

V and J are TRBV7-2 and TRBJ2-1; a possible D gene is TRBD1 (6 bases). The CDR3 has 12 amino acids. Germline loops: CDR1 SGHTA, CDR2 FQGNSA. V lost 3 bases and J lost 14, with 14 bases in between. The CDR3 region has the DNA TGTGCCAGCAGCTTGTCAGGGGCCGATAAGTTCTTC. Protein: CASSLSGADKFF.